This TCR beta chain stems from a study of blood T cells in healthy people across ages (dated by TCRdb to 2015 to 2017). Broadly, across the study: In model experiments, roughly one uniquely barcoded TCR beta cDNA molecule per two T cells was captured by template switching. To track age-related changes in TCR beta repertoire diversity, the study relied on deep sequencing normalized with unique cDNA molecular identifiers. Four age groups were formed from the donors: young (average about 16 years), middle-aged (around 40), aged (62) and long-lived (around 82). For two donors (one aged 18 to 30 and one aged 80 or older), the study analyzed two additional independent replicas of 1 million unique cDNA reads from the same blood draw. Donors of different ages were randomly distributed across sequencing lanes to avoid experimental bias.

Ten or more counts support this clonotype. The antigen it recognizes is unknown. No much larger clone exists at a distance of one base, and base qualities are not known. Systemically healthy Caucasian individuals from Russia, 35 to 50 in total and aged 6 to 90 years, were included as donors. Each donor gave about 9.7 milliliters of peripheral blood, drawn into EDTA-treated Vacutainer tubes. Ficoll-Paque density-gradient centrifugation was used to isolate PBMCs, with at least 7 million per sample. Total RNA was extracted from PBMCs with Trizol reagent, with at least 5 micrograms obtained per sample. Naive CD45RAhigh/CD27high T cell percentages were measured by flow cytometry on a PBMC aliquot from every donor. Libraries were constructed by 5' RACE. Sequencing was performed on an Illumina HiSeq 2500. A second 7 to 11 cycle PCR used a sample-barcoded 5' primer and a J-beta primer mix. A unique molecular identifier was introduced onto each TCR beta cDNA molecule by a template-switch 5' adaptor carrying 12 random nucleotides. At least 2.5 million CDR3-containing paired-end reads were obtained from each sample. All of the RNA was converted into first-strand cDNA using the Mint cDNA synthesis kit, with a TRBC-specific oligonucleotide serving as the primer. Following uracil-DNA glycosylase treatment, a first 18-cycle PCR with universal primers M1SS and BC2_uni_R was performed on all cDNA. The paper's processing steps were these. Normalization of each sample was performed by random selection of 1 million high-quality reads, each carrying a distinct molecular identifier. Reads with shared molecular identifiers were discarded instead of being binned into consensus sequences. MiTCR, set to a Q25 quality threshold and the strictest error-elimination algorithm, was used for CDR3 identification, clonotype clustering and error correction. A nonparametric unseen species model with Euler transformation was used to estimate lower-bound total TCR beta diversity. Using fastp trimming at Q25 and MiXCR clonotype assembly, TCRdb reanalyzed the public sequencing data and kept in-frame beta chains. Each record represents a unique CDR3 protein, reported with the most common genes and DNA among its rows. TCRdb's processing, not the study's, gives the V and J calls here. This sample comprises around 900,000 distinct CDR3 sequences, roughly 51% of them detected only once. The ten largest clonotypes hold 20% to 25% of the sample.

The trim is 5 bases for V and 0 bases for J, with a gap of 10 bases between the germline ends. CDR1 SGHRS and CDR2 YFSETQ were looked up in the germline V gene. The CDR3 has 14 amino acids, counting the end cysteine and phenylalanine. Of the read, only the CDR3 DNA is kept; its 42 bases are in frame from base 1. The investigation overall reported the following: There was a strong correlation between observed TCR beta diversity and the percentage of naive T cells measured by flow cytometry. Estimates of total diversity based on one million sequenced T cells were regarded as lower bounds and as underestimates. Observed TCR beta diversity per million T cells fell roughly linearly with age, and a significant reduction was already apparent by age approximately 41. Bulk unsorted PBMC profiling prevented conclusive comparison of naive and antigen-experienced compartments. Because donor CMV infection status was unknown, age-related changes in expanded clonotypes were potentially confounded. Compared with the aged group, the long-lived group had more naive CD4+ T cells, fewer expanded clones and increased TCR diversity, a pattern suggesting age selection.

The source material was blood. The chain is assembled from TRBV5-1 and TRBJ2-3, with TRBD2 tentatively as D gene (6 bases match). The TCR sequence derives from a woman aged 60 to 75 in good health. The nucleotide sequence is TGCGCCAGCAGTCGGGACTGGAGCACAGATACGCAGTATTTT. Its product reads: CASSRDWSTDTQYF. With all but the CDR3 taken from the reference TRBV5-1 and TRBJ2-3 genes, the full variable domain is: KAGVTQTPRYLIKTRGQQVTLSCSPISGHRSVSWYQQTPGQGLQFLFEYFSETQRNKGNFPGRFSGRQFSNSRSEMNVSTLELGDSALYLCASSRDWSTDTQYFGPGTRLTVL.